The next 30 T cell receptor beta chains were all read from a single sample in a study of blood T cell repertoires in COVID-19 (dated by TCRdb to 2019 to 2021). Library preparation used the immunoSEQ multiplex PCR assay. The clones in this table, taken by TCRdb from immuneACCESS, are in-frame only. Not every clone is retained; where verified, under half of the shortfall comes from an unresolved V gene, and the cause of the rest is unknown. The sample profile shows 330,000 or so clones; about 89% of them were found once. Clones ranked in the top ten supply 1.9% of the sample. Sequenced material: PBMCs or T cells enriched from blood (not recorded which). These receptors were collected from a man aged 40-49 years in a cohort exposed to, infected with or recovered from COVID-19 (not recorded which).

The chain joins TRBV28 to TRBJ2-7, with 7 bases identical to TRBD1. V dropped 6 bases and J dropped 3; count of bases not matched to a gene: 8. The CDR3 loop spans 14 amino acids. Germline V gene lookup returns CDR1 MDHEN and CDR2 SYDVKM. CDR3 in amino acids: CASSHPGTDYEQYF. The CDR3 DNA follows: TGTGCCAGCAGCCATCCCGGGACAGACTACGAGCAGTACTTC.

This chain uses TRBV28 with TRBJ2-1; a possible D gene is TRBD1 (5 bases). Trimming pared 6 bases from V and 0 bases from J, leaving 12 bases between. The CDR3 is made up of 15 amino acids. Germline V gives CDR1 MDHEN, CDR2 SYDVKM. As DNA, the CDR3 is TGTGCCAGCAGCTCTGGGGCGAGCTCCTACAATGAGCAGTTCTTC. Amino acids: CASSSGASSYNEQFF. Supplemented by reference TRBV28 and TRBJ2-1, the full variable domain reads DVKVTQSSRYLVKRTGEKVFLECVQDMDHENMFWYRQDPGLGLRLIYFSYDVKMKEKGDIPEGYSVSREKKERFSLILESASTNQTSMYLCASSSGASSYNEQFFGPGTRLTVL.

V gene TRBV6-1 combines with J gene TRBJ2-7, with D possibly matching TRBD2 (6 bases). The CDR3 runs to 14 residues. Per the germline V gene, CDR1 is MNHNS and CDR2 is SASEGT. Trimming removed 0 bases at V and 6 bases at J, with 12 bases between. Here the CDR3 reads CASSEAGKTSEQYF. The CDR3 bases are TGTGCCAGCAGTGAAGCGGGGAAGACTAGCGAGCAGTACTTC.

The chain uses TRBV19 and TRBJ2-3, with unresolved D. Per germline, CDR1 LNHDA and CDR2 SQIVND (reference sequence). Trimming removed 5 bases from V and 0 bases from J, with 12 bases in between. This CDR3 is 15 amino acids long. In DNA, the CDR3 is TGTGCCAGTAGTCGAGTAGCCTGGAGCACAGATACGCAGTATTTT. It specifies CASSRVAWSTDTQYF.

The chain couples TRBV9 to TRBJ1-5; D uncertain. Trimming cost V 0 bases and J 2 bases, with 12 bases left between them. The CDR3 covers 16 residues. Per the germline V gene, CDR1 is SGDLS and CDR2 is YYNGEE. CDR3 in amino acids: CASSVGGGFGNQPQHF. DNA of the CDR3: TGTGCCAGCAGCGTAGGAGGTGGGTTTGGCAATCAGCCCCAGCATTTT.

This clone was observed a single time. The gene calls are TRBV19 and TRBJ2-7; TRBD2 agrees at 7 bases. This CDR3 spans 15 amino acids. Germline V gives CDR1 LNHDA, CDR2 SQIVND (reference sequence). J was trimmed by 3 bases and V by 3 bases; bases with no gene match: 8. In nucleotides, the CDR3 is TGTGCCAGTAGTATCAATTCAGCGGGATTCTACGAGCAGTACTTC. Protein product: CASSINSAGFYEQYF. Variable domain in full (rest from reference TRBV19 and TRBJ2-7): DGGITQSPKYLFRKEGQNVTLSCEQNLNHDAMYWYRQDPGQGLRLIYYSQIVNDFQKGDIAEGYSVSREKKESFPLTVTSAQKNPTAFYLCASSINSAGFYEQYFGPGTRLTVT.

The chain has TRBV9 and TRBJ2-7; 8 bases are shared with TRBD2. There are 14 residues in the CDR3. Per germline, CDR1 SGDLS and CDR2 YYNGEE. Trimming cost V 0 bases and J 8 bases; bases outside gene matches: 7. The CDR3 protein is CASSVGGLAGKQYF. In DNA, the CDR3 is TGTGCCAGCAGCGTAGGTGGTCTAGCGGGTAAGCAGTACTTC.

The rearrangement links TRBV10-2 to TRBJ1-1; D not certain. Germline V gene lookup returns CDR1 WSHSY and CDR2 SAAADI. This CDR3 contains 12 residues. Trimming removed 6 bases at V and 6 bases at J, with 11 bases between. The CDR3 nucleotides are TGCGCCAGCAGGAGCGGGGTTTCTGAAGCTTTCTTT. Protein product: CASRSGVSEAFF.

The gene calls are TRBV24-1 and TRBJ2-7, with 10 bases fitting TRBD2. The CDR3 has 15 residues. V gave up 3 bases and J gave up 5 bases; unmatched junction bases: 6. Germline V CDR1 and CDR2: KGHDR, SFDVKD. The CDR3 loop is CATSDGSSGSDEQYF. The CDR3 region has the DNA TGTGCCACCAGTGATGGCTCTAGCGGGAGCGACGAGCAGTACTTC.

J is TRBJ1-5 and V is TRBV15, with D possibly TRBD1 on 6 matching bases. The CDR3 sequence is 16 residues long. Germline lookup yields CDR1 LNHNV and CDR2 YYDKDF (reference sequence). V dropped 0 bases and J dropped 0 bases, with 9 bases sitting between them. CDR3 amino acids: CATSRDGTLSNQPQHF. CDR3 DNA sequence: TGTGCCACCAGCAGAGACGGGACACTTAGCAATCAGCCCCAGCATTTT. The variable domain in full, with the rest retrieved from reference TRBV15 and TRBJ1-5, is DAMVIQNPRYQVTQFGKPVTLSCSQTLNHNVMYWYQQKSSQAPKLLFHYYDKDFNNEADTPDNFQSRRPNTSFCFLDIRSPGLGDTAMYLCATSRDGTLSNQPQHFGDGTRLSIL.

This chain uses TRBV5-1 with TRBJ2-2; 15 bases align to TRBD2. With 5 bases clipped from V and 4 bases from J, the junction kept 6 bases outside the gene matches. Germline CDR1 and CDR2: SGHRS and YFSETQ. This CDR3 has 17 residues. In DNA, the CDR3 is TGCGCCAGCAGACCCGGACTAGCGGGAGGGTTCACCGGGGAGCTGTTTTTT. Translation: CASRPGLAGGFTGELFF. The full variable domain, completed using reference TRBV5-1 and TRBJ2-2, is KAGVTQTPRYLIKTRGQQVTLSCSPISGHRSVSWYQQTPGQGLQFLFEYFSETQRNKGNFPGRFSGRQFSNSRSEMNVSTLELGDSALYLCASRPGLAGGFTGELFFGEGSRLTVL.

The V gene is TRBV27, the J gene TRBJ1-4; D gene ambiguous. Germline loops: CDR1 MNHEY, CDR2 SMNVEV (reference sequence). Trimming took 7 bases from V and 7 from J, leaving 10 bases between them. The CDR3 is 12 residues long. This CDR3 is CASNNGGEKLFF. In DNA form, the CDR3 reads TGTGCCAGCAACAACGGCGGTGAAAAACTGTTTTTT.

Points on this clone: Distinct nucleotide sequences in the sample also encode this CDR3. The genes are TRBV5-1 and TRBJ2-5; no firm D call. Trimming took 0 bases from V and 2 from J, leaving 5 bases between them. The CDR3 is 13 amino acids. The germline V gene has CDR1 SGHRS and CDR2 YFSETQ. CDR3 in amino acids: CASSLGQQETQYF. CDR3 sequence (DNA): TGCGCCAGCAGCTTGGGGCAGCAAGAGACCCAGTACTTC.

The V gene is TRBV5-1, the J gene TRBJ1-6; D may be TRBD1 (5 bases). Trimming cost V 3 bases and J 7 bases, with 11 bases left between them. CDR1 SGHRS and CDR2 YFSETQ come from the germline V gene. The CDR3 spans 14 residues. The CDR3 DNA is TGCGCCAGCAGCTCGGGGGGTACCAATTCACCCCTCCACTTT. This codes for CASSSGGTNSPLHF.

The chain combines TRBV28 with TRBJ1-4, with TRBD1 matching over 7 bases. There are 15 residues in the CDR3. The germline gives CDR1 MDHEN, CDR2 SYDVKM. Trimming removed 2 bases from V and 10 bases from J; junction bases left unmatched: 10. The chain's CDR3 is CASSLSDRVGGKLFF. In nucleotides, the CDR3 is TGTGCCAGCAGTTTAAGTGACAGGGTTGGGGGAAAACTGTTTTTT.

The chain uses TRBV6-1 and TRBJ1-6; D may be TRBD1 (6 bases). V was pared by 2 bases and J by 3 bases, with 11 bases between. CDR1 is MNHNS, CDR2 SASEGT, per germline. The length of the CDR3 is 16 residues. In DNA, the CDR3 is TGTGCCAGCAGTGAATTTAAAGGGGGCTATAATTCACCCCTCCACTTT. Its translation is CASSEFKGGYNSPLHF.

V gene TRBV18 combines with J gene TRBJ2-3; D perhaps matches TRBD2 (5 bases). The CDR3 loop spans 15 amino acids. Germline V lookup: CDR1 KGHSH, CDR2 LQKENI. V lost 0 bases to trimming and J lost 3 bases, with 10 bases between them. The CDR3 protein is CASSPPDSPTDTQYF. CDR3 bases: TGTGCCAGCTCACCACCGGACTCTCCTACAGATACGCAGTATTTT.

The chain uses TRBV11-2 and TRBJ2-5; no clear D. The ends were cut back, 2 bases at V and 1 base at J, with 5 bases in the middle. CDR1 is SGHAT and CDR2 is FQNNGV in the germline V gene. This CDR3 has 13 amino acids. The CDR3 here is CASSLTIQETQYF. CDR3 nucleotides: TGTGCCAGCAGCTTAACAATCCAAGAGACCCAGTACTTC.

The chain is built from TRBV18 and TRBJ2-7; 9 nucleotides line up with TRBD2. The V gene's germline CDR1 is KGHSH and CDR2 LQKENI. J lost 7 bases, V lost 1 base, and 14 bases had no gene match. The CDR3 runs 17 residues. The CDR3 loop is CASSPRLAEIITGEQYF. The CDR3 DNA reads TGTGCCAGCTCACCACGACTAGCGGAAATTATAACGGGAGAGCAGTACTTC. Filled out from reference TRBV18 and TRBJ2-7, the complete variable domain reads NAGVMQNPRHLVRRRGQEARLRCSPMKGHSHVYWYRQLPEEGLKFMVYLQKENIIDESGMPKERFSAEFPKEGPSILRIQQVVRGDSAAYFCASSPRLAEIITGEQYFGPGTRLTVT.

CDR3 residues: CASSLHRAEQYF. Here the CDR3 DNA reads TGTGCCAGCAGCCTTCACAGGGCCGAGCAGTACTTC. The chain combines TRBV7-2 with TRBJ2-7, with D perhaps TRBD1 (6 bases). In germline, CDR1 is SGHTA, CDR2 FQGNSA. This CDR3 has 12 residues. Trimming took off 5 bases at V and 6 bases at J, with 11 bases between the two ends.

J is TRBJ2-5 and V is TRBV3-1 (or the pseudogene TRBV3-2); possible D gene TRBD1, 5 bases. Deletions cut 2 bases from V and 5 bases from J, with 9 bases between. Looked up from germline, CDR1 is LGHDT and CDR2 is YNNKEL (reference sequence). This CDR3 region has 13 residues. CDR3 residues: CASSQTSGETQYF. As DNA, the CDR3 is TGTGCCAGCAGCCAAACCTCAGGGGAGACCCAGTACTTC.

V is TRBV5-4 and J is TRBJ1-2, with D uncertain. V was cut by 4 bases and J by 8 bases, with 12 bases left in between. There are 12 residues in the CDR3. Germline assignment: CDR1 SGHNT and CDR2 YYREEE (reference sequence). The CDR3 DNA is TGTGCCAGCAGCCTAGTGAATGGCGGCTACACCTTC. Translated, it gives CASSLVNGGYTF.

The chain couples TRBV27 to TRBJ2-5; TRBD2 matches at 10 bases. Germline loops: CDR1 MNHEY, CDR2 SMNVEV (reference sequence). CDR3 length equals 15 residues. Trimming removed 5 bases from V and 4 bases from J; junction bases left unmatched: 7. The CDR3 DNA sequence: TGTGCCAGCAGTGGAATAGCGGGAGGATTAGAGACCCAGTACTTC. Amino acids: CASSGIAGGLETQYF.

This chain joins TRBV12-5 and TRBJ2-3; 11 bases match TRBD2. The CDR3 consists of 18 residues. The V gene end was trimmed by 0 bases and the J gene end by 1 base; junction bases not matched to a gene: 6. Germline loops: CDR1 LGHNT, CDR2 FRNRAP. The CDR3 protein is CASGLVLTLAGGTDTQYF. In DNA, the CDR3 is TGTGCTAGTGGTTTGGTACTTACACTAGCGGGAGGCACAGATACGCAGTATTTT.

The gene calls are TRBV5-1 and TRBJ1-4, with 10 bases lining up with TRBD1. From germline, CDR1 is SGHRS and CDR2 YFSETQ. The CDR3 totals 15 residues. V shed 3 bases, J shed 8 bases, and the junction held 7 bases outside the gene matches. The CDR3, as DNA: TGCGCCAGCAGCTCGTCCGGGACAGGGGAGGAAAAACTGTTTTTT. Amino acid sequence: CASSSSGTGEEKLFF.

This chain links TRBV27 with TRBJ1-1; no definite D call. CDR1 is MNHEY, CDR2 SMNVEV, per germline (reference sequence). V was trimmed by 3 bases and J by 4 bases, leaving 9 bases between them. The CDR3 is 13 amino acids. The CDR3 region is CASSFQVGTEAFF. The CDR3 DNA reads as TGTGCCAGCAGTTTTCAGGTGGGCACTGAAGCTTTCTTT.

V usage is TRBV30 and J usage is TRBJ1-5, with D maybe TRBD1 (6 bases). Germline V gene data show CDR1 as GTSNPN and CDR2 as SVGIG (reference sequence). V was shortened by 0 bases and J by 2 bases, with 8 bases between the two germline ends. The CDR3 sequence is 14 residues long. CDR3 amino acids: CAWSVPGGNQPQHF. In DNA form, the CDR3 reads TGTGCCTGGAGTGTACCAGGGGGCAATCAGCCCCAGCATTTT.

CDR3 amino acids: CATSDLLGPGEKLFF. Written as DNA, the CDR3 is TGTGCCACCAGTGATTTGCTAGGCCCCGGTGAAAAACTGTTTTTT. This rearrangement joins TRBV24-1 to TRBJ1-4; no reliable D call. Trimming stripped 0 bases from V and 7 bases from J, with 11 bases between. The CDR3 runs to 15 residues. Germline V gene data show CDR1 as KGHDR and CDR2 as SFDVKD.

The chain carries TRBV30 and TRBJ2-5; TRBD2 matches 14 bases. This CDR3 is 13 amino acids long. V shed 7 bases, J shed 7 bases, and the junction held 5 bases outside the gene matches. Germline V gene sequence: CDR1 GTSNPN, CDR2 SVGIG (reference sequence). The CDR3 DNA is TGTGCCTACGGGACTAGCGGGAGCGTGACCCAGTACTTC. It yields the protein CAYGTSGSVTQYF.

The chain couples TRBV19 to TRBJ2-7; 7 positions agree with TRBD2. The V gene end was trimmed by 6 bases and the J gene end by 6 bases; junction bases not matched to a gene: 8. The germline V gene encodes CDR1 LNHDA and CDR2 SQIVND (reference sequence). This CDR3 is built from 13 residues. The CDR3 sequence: CASSMASGGEQYF. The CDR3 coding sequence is TGTGCCAGTAGCATGGCCTCGGGAGGCGAGCAGTACTTC. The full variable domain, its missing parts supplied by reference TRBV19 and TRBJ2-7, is DGGITQSPKYLFRKEGQNVTLSCEQNLNHDAMYWYRQDPGQGLRLIYYSQIVNDFQKGDIAEGYSVSREKKESFPLTVTSAQKNPTAFYLCASSMASGGEQYFGPGTRLTVT.